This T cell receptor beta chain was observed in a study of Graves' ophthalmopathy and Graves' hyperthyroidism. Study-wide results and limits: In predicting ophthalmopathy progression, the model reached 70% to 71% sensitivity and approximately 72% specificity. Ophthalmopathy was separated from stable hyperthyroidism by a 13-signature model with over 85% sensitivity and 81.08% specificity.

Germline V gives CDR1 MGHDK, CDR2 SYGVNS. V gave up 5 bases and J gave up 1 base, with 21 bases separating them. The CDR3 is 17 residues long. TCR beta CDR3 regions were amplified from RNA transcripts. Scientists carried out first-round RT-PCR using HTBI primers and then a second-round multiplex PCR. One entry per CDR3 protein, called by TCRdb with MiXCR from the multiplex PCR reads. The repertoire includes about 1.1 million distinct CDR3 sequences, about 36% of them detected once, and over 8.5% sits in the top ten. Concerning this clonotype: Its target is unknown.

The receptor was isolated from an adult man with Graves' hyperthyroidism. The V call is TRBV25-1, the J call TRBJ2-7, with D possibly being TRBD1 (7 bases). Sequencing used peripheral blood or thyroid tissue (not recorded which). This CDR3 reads CASSYPARGRGSYEQYF. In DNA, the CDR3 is TGTGCCAGCAGTTACCCGGCGCGGGGCAGGGGGTCCTACGAGCAGTACTTC.